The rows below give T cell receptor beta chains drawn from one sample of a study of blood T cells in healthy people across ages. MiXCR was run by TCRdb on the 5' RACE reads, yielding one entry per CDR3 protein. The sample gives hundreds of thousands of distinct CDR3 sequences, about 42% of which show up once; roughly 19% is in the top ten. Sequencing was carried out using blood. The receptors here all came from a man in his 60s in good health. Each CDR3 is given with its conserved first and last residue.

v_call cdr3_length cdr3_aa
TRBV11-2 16 CASSPIAGRSYNEQFF
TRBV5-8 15 CASSPGQFFTGELFF
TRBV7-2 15 CASSTRLAGINEQFF
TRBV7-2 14 CASSFPGQLYEQYF
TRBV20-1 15 CSARENDGGTNTQYF
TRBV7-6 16 CASSLGAEPGPYGYTF
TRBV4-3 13 CASSQITGAGYTF
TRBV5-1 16 CASSLPGQDSNQPQHF
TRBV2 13 CASSLFPSYEQYF
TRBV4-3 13 CASSPNQYYEQYF
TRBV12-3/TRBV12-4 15 CASSRTRGGGETQYF
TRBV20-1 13 CSPLFSANTEAFF
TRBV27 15 CASSLGTISTDTQYF
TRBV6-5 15 CASSRDRASTDTQYF
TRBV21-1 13 CASSRGKSYGYTF
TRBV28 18 CASSLYGSRGGTYNEQYF
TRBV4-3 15 CASSRDGTRAYEQYF
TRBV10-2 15 CASSEFGGGTDTQYF
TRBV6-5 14 CASSYGGRDQPQHF
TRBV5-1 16 CASTPVVSPGGETQYF
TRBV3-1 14 CASSLNEGNSPLHF
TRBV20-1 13 CSARGLIQETQYF
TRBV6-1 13 CASSRSAGEELFF
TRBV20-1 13 CSARADTAYEQYF
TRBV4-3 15 CASSQGTASFYGYTF
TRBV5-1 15 CASRTGLAEVYEQYF
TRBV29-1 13 CSGEVPTGTKLFF
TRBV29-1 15 CSVVGPGGSGEKLFF
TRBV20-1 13 CSASNGPGRPQHF
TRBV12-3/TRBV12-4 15 CASALLNRGGETQYF
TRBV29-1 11 CSVGRDREVTF
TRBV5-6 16 CASSLRVFRDRNIQYF
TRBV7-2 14 CASSLTELGNTIYF
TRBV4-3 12 CASSQDLKGYTF
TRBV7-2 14 CASSPGRMNEKLFF
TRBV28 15 CASSPWGSRQETQYF
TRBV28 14 CASRTFLSTDTQYF
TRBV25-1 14 CASSVSVGSYEQYF
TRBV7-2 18 CASSLGPLTSGGSYEQYF
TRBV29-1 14 CSAGGQTMNTEAFF
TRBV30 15 CACPGGAWYQETQYF
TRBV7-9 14 CASSLGLGASGYTF
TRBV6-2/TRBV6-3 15 CASSPTGSGHNEQFF
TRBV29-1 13 CSVGGLAGSTQYF
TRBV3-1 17 CASSQDDIISGANVLTF
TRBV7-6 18 CASSLYSSDFIGNSPLHF
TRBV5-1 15 CASSLDPGPDTEAFF